The 13 T cell receptor beta chains listed next were all sequenced from one sample in a study of post-analysis software for immune sequencing data. Sequencing libraries made from TCR beta cDNA carried unique molecular identifiers. TCRdb re-derived calls from the PCR reads in MiXCR, one entry per CDR3 protein. In the table there are more than 350,000 distinct CDR3 sequences, roughly 40% of which are singletons. Study-wide results and limits: Among 5 or 6 TRBV segments more frequent in patients than controls were TRBV5-6, TRBV5-1 and TRBV20-1.

These TCRs are of unknown antigen specificity. Sequencing was done on a sample of blood. All receptors derive from a girl aged 2-10 years with multiple sclerosis.

The CDR3 region is CASRGPTEETQYF. The CDR3 coding sequence is TGTGCCAGCAGGGGCCCTACGGAAGAGACCCAGTACTTC. This chain joins TRBV6-6 and TRBJ2-5; D is uncertain. The germline V and J ends were trimmed by 6 bases and 3 bases, with 11 bases remaining between them. Germline assignment: CDR1 MNHNY and CDR2 SVGAGI (reference sequence). This CDR3 comprises 13 residues.

The chain employs TRBV12-3 or TRBV12-4 and TRBJ2-5, with TRBD1 as a possible D gene (5 bases). V was trimmed by 3 bases and J by 4 bases, leaving 12 bases between them. The CDR3 is made up of 14 amino acids. CDR3 region: CASSFRPQGETQYF. The DNA for the CDR3 is TGTGCCAGCAGTTTTAGACCGCAGGGAGAGACCCAGTACTTC.

This clonotype came up a few times. The gene calls are TRBV11-2 and TRBJ2-1, with 13 bases matching TRBD2. The germline V gene encodes CDR1 SGHAT and CDR2 FQNNGV. This CDR3 contains 16 residues. J lost 8 bases, V lost 0 bases, and 4 bases had no gene match. CDR3 coding DNA: TGTGCCAGCAGCTTAGAACTAGCGGGAGGGCCCTATGAGCAGTTCTTC. Translating gives CASSLELAGGPYEQFF.

The DNA of the CDR3 is TGTGCCAGCAGCTTAGTCGTCAGCATCTCCACAGATACGCAGTATTTT. Amino acid sequence: CASSLVVSISTDTQYF. The gene calls are TRBV7-2 and TRBJ2-3; the D is unclear. The CDR3 is 16 amino acids. The V end was cut by 1 base, the J end by 2 bases, with 13 bases between. Germline CDR1 reads SGHTA; CDR2 reads FQGNSA.

The chain couples TRBV3-1 to TRBJ1-1; D not resolved. This CDR3 has 14 amino acids. CDR1 is LGHDT, CDR2 YNNKEL, per germline (reference sequence). V gave up 1 base and J gave up 9 bases, with 15 bases separating them. CDR3 loop: CASSQVLEGRQAFF. In DNA form, the CDR3 reads TGTGCCAGCAGCCAAGTCCTTGAGGGTCGACAAGCTTTCTTT.

The chain joins TRBV20-1 to TRBJ2-1; TRBD1 agrees at 12 bases. Germline assignment: CDR1 DFQATT and CDR2 SNEGSKA (reference sequence). The CDR3 has 15 amino acids. After removal of 3 bases from V and 5 bases from J, the junction contained 5 bases not matched to a gene. In DNA form, the CDR3 reads TGCAGTGCTAGCGCCGGGACAGGGGGCAACAATGAGCAGTTCTTC. Translation gives CSASAGTGGNNEQFF.

V usage is TRBV6-2 or TRBV6-3 and J usage is TRBJ2-1; D is unclear. Germline V CDR1 and CDR2: MNHEY, SVGEGT. Trimming cost V 5 bases and J 8 bases, with 10 bases left between them. There are 12 residues in the CDR3. Here the CDR3 DNA reads TGTGCCAGCAGTACCAAAGGCTATGAGCAGTTCTTC. Amino acids: CASSTKGYEQFF.

The genes are TRBV20-1 and TRBJ1-1; TRBD1 matches at 9 bases. Germline assignment: CDR1 DFQATT and CDR2 SNEGSKA (reference sequence). The CDR3 has 13 residues. Unmatched junction bases numbered 6, after V lost 5 bases and J lost 5 bases. The CDR3 coding sequence is TGCAGTGCTCAAACCGGGACAGGGACTGAAGCTTTCTTT. The encoded protein is CSAQTGTGTEAFF.

A few counts support this clonotype. This rearrangement joins TRBV3-1 to TRBJ1-4; D is perhaps TRBD1 (5 bases). CDR3 length: 15 residues. V was trimmed by 5 bases and J by 2 bases, leaving 12 bases between them. Germline lookup yields CDR1 LGHDT and CDR2 YNNKEL (reference sequence). This CDR3 reads CASSDPRETNEKLFF. CDR3 bases: TGTGCCAGCAGCGACCCCAGGGAGACTAATGAAAAACTGTTTTTT.

This clonotype has more than one count but fewer than ten. A much bigger clone sits one base away, suggesting this may be a read error. CDR3 sequence (DNA): TGTGCCAGCAGTTGGGGGGGCAATAGCAATCAGCCCCAGCATTTT. It encodes CASSWGGNSNQPQHF. This chain links TRBV27 with TRBJ1-5, with D possibly TRBD1 on 6 matching bases. This CDR3 has 15 residues. Germline-derived CDR1 and CDR2 are MNHEY and SMNVEV (reference sequence). Trimming shortened V by 4 bases and J by 0 bases, and 10 bases separated the two germline ends.

This chain uses TRBV12-3 or TRBV12-4 with TRBJ2-4, with 8 bases fitting TRBD1. Losses at the gene ends were 2 bases for V and 6 bases for J; bases not matched to a gene: 3. The CDR3 sequence is 14 residues long. The CDR3 region is CASSLSGGVNIQYF. The CDR3 nucleotides read TGTGCCAGCAGTTTATCAGGGGGCGTAAACATTCAGTACTTC.

This clonotype was picked up a small number of times. This sequence joins TRBV27 and TRBJ2-3; 11 nucleotides line up with TRBD2. Trimming took 7 bases from V and 2 from J; bases not matched to a gene: 5. CDR3 size: 15 residues. Germline CDR1 is MNHEY and CDR2 is SMNVEV (reference sequence). CDR3 coding DNA: TGTGCCAGCACGCTAGCGGGAGGACACACAGATACGCAGTATTTT. Its translation: CASTLAGGHTDTQYF.

This clonotype was seen more than once but under ten times. The rearrangement joins TRBV4-1 to TRBJ2-6; D is unresolved. The V end lost 2 bases, the J end lost 0 bases, and 8 bases lay between the germline ends. This CDR3 has 16 amino acids. CDR1 and CDR2 from the germline V gene are MGHRA and YSYEKL. CDR3 region: CASSQRRISGANVLTF. The CDR3 bases are TGCGCCAGCAGCCAAAGAAGGATCTCTGGGGCCAACGTCCTGACTTTC.